This paragraph reports one T cell receptor beta chain. Its antigen remains unknown. This entry belongs to a study of OX40 agonist ivuxolimab in advanced cancers. Study at large: Head and neck, renal cell, melanoma or hepatocellular carcinoma were the cancers that dose-escalation patients had. General study results and limits: Certain nonresponding patients likewise had low normalized T-cell clonal expansion.

V was cut by 1 base and J by 5 bases, with 12 bases left in between. This CDR3 spans 14 amino acids. The germline V gene encodes CDR1 SEHNR and CDR2 FQNEAQ (reference sequence). The repertoire was sequenced with immunoSEQ multiplex PCR; TCRdb's copy has only in-frame clones and lacks some. The sample contains 65,000 to 75,000 clones, around 84% of which appear only once. The chain recombines TRBV7-9 with TRBJ2-7; D unresolved. This receptor was obtained from an adult with an advanced solid tumor such as melanoma, head and neck, liver or kidney cancer. This specimen was CD4+ or CD8+ T cells sorted from blood, taken in a trial of the OX40 agonist ivuxolimab. CDR3 loop: CASSLGWSPHEQYF. CDR3 sequence (DNA): TGTGCCAGCAGCTTAGGATGGTCGCCTCACGAGCAGTACTTC.